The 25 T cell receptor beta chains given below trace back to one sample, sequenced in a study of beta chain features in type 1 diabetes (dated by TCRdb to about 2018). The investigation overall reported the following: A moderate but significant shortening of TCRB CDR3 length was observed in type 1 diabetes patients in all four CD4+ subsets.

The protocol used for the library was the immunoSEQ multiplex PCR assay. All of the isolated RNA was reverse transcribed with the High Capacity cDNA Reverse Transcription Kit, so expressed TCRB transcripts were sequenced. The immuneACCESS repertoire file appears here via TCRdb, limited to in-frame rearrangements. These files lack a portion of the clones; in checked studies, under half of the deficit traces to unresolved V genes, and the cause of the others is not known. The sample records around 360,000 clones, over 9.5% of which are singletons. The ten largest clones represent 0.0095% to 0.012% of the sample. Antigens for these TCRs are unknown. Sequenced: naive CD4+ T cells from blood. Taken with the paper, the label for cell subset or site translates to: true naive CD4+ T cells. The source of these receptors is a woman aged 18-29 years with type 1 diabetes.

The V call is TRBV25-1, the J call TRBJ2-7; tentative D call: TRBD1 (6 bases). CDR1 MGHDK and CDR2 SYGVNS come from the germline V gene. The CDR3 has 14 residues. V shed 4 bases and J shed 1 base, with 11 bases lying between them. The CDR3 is CASSGQVRSYEQYF. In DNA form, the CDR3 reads TGTGCCAGCAGTGGACAGGTTCGGTCCTACGAGCAGTACTTC.

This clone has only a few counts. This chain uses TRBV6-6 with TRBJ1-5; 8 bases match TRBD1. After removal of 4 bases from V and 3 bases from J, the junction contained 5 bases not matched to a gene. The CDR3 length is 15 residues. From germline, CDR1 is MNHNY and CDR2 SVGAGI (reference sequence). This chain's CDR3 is CASSSGTGDNQPQHF. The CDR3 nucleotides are TGTGCCAGCAGTTCCGGGACAGGAGACAATCAGCCCCAGCATTTT.

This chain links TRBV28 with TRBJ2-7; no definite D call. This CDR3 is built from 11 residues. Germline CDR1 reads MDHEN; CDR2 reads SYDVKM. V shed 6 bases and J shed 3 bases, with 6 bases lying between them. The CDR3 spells CASSPNYEQYF. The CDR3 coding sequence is TGTGCCAGCAGCCCAAACTACGAGCAGTACTTC.

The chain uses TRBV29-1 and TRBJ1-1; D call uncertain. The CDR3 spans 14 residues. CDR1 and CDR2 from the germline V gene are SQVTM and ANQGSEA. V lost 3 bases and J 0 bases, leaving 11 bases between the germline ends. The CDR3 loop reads CSVERQLMNTEAFF. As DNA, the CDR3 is TGCAGCGTTGAGAGACAATTAATGAACACTGAAGCTTTCTTT.

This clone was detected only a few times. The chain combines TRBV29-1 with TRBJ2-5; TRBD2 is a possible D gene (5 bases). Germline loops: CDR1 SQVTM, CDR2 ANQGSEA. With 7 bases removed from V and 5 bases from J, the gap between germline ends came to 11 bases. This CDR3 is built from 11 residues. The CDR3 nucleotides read TGCAGCGCTTCCGGCGGGGAGACCCAGTACTTC. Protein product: CSASGGETQYF.

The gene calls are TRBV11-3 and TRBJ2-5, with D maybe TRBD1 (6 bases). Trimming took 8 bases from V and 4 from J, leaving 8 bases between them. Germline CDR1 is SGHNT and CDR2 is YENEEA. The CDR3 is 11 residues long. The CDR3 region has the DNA TGTGCCAGCGGCAGGGGAGAGACCCAGTACTTC. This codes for CASGRGETQYF. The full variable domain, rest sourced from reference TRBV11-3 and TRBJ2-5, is EAGVVQSPRYKIIEKKQPVAFWCNPISGHNTLYWYLQNLGQGPELLIRYENEEAVDDSQLPKDRFSAERLKGVDSTLKIQPAELGDSAVYLCASGRGETQYFGPGTRLLVL.

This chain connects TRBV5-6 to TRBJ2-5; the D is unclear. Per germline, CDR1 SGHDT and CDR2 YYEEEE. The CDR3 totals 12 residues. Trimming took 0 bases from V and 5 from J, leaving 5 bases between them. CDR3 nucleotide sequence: TGTGCCAGCAGCTTGGCCGTGGAGACCCAGTACTTC. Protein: CASSLAVETQYF.

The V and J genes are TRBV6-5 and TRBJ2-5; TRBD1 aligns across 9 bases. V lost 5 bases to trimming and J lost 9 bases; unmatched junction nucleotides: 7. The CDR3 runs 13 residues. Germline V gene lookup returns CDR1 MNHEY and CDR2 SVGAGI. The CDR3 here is CASSGGQGLSQYF. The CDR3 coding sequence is TGTGCCAGCAGTGGGGGACAGGGATTGTCCCAGTACTTC.

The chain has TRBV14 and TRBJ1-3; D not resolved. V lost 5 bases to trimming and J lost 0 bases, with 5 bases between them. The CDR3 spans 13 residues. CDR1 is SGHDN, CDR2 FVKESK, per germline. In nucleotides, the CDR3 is TGTGCCAGCAGCTTAAACTCTGGAAACACCATATATTTT. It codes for CASSLNSGNTIYF. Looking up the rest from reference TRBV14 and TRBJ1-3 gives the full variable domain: EAGVTQFPSHSVIEKGQTVTLRCDPISGHDNLYWYRRVMGKEIKFLLHFVKESKQDESGMPNNRFLAERTGGTYSTLKVQPAELEDSGVYFCASSLNSGNTIYFGEGSWLTVV.

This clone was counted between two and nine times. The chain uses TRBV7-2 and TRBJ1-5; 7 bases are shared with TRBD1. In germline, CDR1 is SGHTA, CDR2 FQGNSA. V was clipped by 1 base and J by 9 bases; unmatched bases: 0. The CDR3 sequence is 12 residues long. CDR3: CASSLDRGPQHF. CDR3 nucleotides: TGTGCCAGCAGCTTAGACAGGGGGCCCCAGCATTTT.

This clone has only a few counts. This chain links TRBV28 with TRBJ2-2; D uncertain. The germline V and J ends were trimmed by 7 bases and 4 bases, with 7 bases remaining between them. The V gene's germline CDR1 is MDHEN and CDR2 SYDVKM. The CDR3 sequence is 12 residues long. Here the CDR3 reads CASTPGTGELFF. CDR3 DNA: TGTGCCAGCACCCCCGGCACCGGGGAGCTGTTTTTT.

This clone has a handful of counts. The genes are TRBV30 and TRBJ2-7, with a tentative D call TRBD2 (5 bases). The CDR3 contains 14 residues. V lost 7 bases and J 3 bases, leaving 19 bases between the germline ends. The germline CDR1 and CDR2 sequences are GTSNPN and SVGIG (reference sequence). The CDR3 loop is CASSRNGAGYEQYF. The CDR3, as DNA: TGTGCCTCCTCAAGAAACGGTGCGGGCTACGAGCAGTACTTC.

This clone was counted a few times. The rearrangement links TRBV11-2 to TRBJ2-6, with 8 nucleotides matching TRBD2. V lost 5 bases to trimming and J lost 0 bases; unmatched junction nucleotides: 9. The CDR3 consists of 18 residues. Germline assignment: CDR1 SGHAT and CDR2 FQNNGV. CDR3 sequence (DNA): TGTGCCAGCAGCCCGGGACTAGTGCTTCCCTCTGGGGCCAACGTCCTGACTTTC. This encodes CASSPGLVLPSGANVLTF. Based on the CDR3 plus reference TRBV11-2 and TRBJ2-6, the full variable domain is EAGVAQSPRYKIIEKRQSVAFWCNPISGHATLYWYQQILGQGPKLLIQFQNNGVVDDSQLPKDRFSAERLKGVDSTLKIQPAKLEDSAVYLCASSPGLVLPSGANVLTFGAGSRLTVL.

The CDR3 nucleotides are TGTGCCAGCAGCTGGCCTAGCGGCGCCCACCTAGCCAAAAACATTCAGTACTTC. Translated: CASSWPSGAHLAKNIQYF. The chain couples TRBV7-9 to TRBJ2-4; 7 bases map to TRBD2. Germline V CDR1 and CDR2: SEHNR, FQNEAQ (reference sequence). The V segment lost 4 bases and the J segment 0 bases; nucleotides outside the gene matches: 12. There are 18 residues in the CDR3.

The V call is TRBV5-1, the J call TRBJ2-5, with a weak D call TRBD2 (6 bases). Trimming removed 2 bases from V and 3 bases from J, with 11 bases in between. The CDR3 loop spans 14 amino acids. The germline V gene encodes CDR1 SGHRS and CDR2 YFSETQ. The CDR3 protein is CASSFLAGKETQYF. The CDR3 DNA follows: TGCGCCAGCAGCTTCCTCGCGGGAAAAGAGACCCAGTACTTC.

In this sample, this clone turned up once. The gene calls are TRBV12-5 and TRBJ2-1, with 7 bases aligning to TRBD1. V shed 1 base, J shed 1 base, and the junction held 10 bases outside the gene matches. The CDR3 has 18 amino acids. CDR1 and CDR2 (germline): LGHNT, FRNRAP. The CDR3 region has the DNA TGTGCTAGTGGTTTGGCTTCGACAGGGATCTGGTCCTACAATGAGCAGTTCTTC. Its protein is CASGLASTGIWSYNEQFF.

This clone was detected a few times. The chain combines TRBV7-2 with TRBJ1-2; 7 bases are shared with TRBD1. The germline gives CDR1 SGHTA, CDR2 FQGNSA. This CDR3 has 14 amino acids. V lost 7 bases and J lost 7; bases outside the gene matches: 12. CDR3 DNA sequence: TGTGCCAGCATCGGACAAGTGGGACAGAGTGGCTACACCTTC. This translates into CASIGQVGQSGYTF.

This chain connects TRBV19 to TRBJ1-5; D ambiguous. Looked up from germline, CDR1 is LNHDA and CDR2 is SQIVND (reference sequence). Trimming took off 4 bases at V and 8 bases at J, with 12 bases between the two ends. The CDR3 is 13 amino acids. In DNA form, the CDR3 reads TGTGCCAGTAGTACCCACCCCGCTAAGCCCCAGCATTTT. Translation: CASSTHPAKPQHF.

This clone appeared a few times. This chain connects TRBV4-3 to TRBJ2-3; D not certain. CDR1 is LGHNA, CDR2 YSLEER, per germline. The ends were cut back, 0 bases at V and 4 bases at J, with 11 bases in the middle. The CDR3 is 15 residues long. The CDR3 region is CASSQEFRKSDTQYF. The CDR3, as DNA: TGCGCCAGCAGCCAAGAGTTTAGAAAATCAGATACGCAGTATTTT.

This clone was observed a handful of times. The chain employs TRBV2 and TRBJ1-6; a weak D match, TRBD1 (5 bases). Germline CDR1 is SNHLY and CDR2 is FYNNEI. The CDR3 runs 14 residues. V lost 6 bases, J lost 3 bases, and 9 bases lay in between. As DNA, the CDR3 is TGTGCCAGCAGGGAAACAGGCTATAATTCACCCCTCCACTTT. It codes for CASRETGYNSPLHF.

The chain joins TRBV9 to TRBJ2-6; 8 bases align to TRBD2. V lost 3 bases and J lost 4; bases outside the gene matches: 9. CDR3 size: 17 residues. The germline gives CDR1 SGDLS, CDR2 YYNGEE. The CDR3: CASSAGGGIAGANVLTF. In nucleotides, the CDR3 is TGTGCCAGCAGCGCGGGAGGGGGAATTGCAGGGGCCAACGTCCTGACTTTC. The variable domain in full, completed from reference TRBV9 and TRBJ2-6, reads DSGVTQTPKHLITATGQRVTLRCSPRSGDLSVYWYQQSLDQGLQFLIQYYNGEERAKGNILERFSAQQFPDLHSELNLSSLELGDSALYFCASSAGGGIAGANVLTFGAGSRLTVL.

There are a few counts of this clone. The CDR3 spells CATGALGQGTSEQYF. The CDR3 bases are TGTGCCACCGGGGCTTTGGGACAGGGTACGTCCGAGCAGTACTTC. The chain recombines TRBV28 with TRBJ2-7; TRBD1 agrees at 9 bases. J lost 6 bases, V lost 10 bases, and 16 bases had no gene match. Germline CDR1 MDHEN, CDR2 SYDVKM. The CDR3 consists of 15 residues.

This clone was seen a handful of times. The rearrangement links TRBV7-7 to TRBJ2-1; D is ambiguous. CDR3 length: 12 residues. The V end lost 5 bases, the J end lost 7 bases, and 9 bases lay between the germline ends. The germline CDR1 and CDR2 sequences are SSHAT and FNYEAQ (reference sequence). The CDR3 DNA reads TGTGCCAGCAGCCCGAGTACTAATGAGCAGTTCTTC. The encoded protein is CASSPSTNEQFF. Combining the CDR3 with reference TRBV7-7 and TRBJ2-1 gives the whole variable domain GAGVSQSPRYKVTKRGQDVTLRCDPISSHATLYWYQQALGQGPEFLTYFNYEAQPDKSGLPSDRFSAERPEGSISTLTIQRTEQRDSAMYRCASSPSTNEQFFGPGTRLTVL.

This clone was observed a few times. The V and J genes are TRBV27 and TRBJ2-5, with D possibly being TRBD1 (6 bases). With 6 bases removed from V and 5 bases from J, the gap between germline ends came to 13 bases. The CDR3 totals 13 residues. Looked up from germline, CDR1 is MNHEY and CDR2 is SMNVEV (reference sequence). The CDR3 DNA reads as TGTGCCAGCAGGGTACAGGGTCGTGAGACCCAGTACTTC. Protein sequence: CASRVQGRETQYF.

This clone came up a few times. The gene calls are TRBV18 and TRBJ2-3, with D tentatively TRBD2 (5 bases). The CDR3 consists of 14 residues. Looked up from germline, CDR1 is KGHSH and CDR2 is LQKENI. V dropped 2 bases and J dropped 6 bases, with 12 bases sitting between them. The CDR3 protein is CASSPYSGMDTQYF. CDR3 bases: TGTGCCAGCTCACCATACTCCGGGATGGATACGCAGTATTTT. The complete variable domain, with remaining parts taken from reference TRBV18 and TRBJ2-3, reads NAGVMQNPRHLVRRRGQEARLRCSPMKGHSHVYWYRQLPEEGLKFMVYLQKENIIDESGMPKERFSAEFPKEGPSILRIQQVVRGDSAAYFCASSPYSGMDTQYFGPGTRLTVL.